Each of the 14 T cell receptor beta chains below was sequenced from the same sample in a study of regulatory T cells in long-lasting Graves disease. Time point reported: persistent/refractory GD, antithyroid drugs over 5 years with positive TRAb. The authors made the TCR library using RNA they extracted from PBMCs. TCR beta libraries were built with iRepertoire HTBI primers and Arm-PCR of CDR3 regions. In TCRdb, the multiplex PCR reads were re-called with MiXCR into one record per CDR3 protein. The data show 400,000 to 500,000 distinct CDR3 sequences, about 22% seen once. The sequenced sample was peripheral blood mononuclear cells (PBMCs), obtained when the disease was refractory, from a patient treated with antithyroid drugs. These receptors were obtained from a female donor with Graves disease.

The table lists this clonotype with many counts. The V and J genes are TRBV24-1 and TRBJ2-5; the match to TRBD1 covers 10 bases. CDR1 and CDR2 from the germline V gene are KGHDR and SFDVKD. The CDR3 runs 14 residues. V lost 5 bases, J lost 5 bases, and 4 bases stayed unmatched. CDR3 in DNA: TGTGCCACCAGTGGTGGACAGGGGGTGGAGACCCAGTACTTC. Translated: CATSGGQGVETQYF.

The chain combines TRBV10-3 with TRBJ1-1; 7 bases map to TRBD1. Per the germline V gene, CDR1 is ENHRY and CDR2 is SYGVKD. The CDR3 spans 16 residues. V was pared by 10 bases and J by 0 bases, with 14 bases of the junction left unmatched. The CDR3 here is CASLGEGGLLNTEAFF. The CDR3 bases are TGTGCCAGCCTAGGGGAAGGGGGCTTATTGAACACTGAAGCTTTCTTT.

This clonotype was seen more than once but under ten times. This chain links TRBV7-2 with TRBJ1-1; TRBD1 aligns across 8 bases. The CDR3 extends over 12 amino acids. Germline assignment: CDR1 SGHTA and CDR2 FQGNSA. J lost 9 bases, V lost 3 bases, and 3 bases had no gene match. This chain's CDR3 is CASSLTGEKAFF. The CDR3, as DNA: TGTGCCAGCAGCTTGACAGGGGAAAAAGCTTTCTTT.

This clonotype occurred a few times. The V call is TRBV5-1, the J call TRBJ2-2, with 7 bases that match TRBD1. The CDR3 consists of 14 residues. Unmatched junction bases numbered 6, after V lost 4 bases and J lost 6 bases. Germline loops: CDR1 SGHRS, CDR2 YFSETQ. CDR3 sequence reads: CASSAQGSPGELFF. In DNA form, the CDR3 reads TGCGCCAGCAGCGCACAGGGGTCCCCCGGGGAGCTGTTTTTT.

This clonotype occurred many times. The rearrangement uses TRBV11-2 and TRBJ2-7; no firm D call. There are 12 residues in the CDR3. The germline gives CDR1 SGHAT, CDR2 FQNNGV. Deletions cut 2 bases from V and 3 bases from J, with 5 bases between. CDR3 residues: CASSLNFYEQYF. In DNA form, the CDR3 reads TGTGCCAGCAGCTTAAACTTCTACGAGCAGTACTTC.

V and J are TRBV20-1 and TRBJ2-2; D might be TRBD1 (6 bases). The CDR3 spans 12 residues. Germline loops: CDR1 DFQATT, CDR2 SNEGSKA (reference sequence). CDR3 nucleotides: TGCAGCGGGACACCGAACACCGGGGAGCTGTTTTTT. Translated: CSGTPNTGELFF.

This clonotype was recorded a few times. The J gene is TRBJ2-7, the V gene TRBV20-1, with D unresolved. V lost 0 bases and J lost 2, with 14 bases in between. The CDR3 runs 15 residues. Looked up from germline, CDR1 is DFQATT and CDR2 is SNEGSKA (reference sequence). CDR3: CSARDPAISPYEQYF. The CDR3 nucleotides read TGCAGTGCTAGAGATCCCGCAATCAGCCCCTACGAGCAGTACTTC.

This clonotype was picked up many times. The rearrangement uses TRBV28 and TRBJ1-1; D possibly corresponds to TRBD1 (5 bases). Germline V CDR1 and CDR2: MDHEN, SYDVKM. Trimming stripped 5 bases from V and 8 bases from J, with 15 bases between. The CDR3 runs 13 residues. The CDR3 nucleotides read TGTGCCAGCAGTCTCGTCCCCCGGGACGAAGCTTTCTTT. This translates into CASSLVPRDEAFF.

This clonotype came up many times. CDR3: CASSLWSGQNIQYF. The CDR3 nucleotides are TGTGCCAGCAGCTTGTGGTCGGGACAGAACATTCAGTACTTC. This sequence joins TRBV5-6 and TRBJ2-4; 7 bases map to TRBD1. Germline V gene lookup returns CDR1 SGHDT and CDR2 YYEEEE. The CDR3 runs 14 residues. V shed 1 base, J shed 7 bases, and the junction held 5 bases outside the gene matches.

This clonotype came up many times. The chain couples TRBV7-9 to TRBJ2-5, with a possible D match to TRBD2 (5 bases). With 7 bases removed from V and 2 bases from J, the gap between germline ends came to 11 bases. The germline CDR1 and CDR2 sequences are SEHNR and FQNEAQ (reference sequence). The CDR3 covers 13 residues. The CDR3 region has the DNA TGTGCCAGCATGGCCAGAGGGCAAGAGACCCAGTACTTC. This codes for CASMARGQETQYF.

This rearrangement joins TRBV14 to TRBJ1-2; D remains ambiguous. The V gene lost 4 bases and the J gene lost 8 bases, with 14 bases spanning the gap. The CDR3 spans 13 residues. CDR1 SGHDN and CDR2 FVKESK come from the germline V gene. This chain's CDR3 is CASSPQGREGYTF. The CDR3 DNA sequence: TGTGCCAGCAGCCCTCAAGGGCGTGAGGGCTACACCTTC. The full variable domain, with the rest looked up from reference TRBV14 and TRBJ1-2, is EAGVTQFPSHSVIEKGQTVTLRCDPISGHDNLYWYRRVMGKEIKFLLHFVKESKQDESGMPNNRFLAERTGGTYSTLKVQPAELEDSGVYFCASSPQGREGYTFGSGTRLTVV.

Concerning this clonotype itself: With a much larger clone just one base away, this may be a read error. It is likely a read error, because the conserved phenylalanine at the end of the CDR3 is missing. The chain employs TRBV6-2 or TRBV6-3 and TRBJ2-5, with 12 bases that match TRBD2. The V gene's germline CDR1 is MNHEY and CDR2 SVGEGT. The V gene end was trimmed by 5 bases and the J gene end by 1 base; junction bases not matched to a gene: 5. The CDR3 runs to 16 residues. CDR3: CASSRGLAGTQETQYV. DNA for the CDR3: TGTGCCAGCAGTCGAGGACTAGCGGGGACCCAAGAGACCCAGTACGTC.

This clonotype turned up a few times. V usage is TRBV20-1 and J usage is TRBJ2-6; tentatively, D is TRBD1 (5 bases). V lost 8 bases and J 0 bases, leaving 11 bases between the germline ends. In germline, CDR1 is DFQATT, CDR2 SNEGSKA (reference sequence). The length of the CDR3 is 14 residues. The CDR3 here is CSPDTGSGANVLTF. DNA for the CDR3: TGCAGTCCGGACACAGGCTCTGGGGCCAACGTCCTGACTTTC.

This clonotype showed up many times. The chain recombines TRBV7-2 with TRBJ1-2, with D possibly being TRBD1 (5 bases). Germline V gives CDR1 SGHTA, CDR2 FQGNSA. The CDR3 spans 14 residues. Trimming pared 5 bases from V and 7 bases from J, leaving 17 bases between. As DNA, the CDR3 is TGTGCCAGCAGCGCTCTCCCGGGGCTAGGTGGCTACACCTTC. It specifies CASSALPGLGGYTF.